The source of this T cell receptor beta chain is a study of cytomegalovirus exposure and HLA in healthy donors. About the research overall: Assignment to the Caucasian-associated ancestry cluster applied to 81% of the roughly 420 genotyped donors.

The germline CDR1 and CDR2 sequences are SGHAT and FQNNGV. The CDR3 is 19 residues long. Germline trimming cut 0 bases from V and 1 base from J; bases unmatched to any gene: 12. PCR involved 60 Vbeta and 13 Jbeta primers. Only in-frame clones appear in the TCRdb table, and some are missing; sequencing was by immunoSEQ multiplex PCR. This sample's table has about 60,000 clones. Sequences were obtained from PBMCs. The source is a man aged 45-65 years in good health and CMV-seropositive. The V and J genes are TRBV11-2 and TRBJ1-1; 9 positions agree with TRBD1. The CDR3 DNA sequence: TGTGCCAGCAGCTTAGATCTCGGCGGGACAGGGAATCCGAACACTGAAGCTTTCTTT. The encoded protein is CASSLDLGGTGNPNTEAFF.